This TCR beta chain originates from a study of cytomegalovirus exposure and HLA in healthy donors. Sequenced by immunoSEQ multiplex PCR; TCRdb stores in-frame clones only, minus some. The repertoire holds some 170,000 clones, with 86% as singletons. Trimming took off 4 bases at V and 3 bases at J, with 8 bases between the two ends. The CDR3 has 13 residues. Germline CDR1 SGHVS, CDR2 FNYEAQ. Specimen: PBMCs. This chain links TRBV7-6 with TRBJ2-3; no firm D call. The receptor comes from a man younger than 40 in good health and CMV-seropositive. CDR3 residues: CASSSRLTDTQYF. As DNA, the CDR3 is TGTGCCAGCAGCTCTCGACTTACAGATACGCAGTATTTT.